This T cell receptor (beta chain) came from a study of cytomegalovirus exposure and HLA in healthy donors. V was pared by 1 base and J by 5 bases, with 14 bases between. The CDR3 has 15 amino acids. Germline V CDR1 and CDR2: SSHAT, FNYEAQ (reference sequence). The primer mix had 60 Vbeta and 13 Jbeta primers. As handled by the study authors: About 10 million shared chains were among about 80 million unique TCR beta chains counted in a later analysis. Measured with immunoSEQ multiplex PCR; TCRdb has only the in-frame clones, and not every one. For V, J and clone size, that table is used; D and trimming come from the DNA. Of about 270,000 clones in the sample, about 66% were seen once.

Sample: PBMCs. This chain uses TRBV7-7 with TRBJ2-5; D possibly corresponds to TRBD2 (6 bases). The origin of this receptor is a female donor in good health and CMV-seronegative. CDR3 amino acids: CASSLDGGKGETQYF. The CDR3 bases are TGTGCCAGCAGCTTAGACGGCGGGAAGGGTGAGACCCAGTACTTC.